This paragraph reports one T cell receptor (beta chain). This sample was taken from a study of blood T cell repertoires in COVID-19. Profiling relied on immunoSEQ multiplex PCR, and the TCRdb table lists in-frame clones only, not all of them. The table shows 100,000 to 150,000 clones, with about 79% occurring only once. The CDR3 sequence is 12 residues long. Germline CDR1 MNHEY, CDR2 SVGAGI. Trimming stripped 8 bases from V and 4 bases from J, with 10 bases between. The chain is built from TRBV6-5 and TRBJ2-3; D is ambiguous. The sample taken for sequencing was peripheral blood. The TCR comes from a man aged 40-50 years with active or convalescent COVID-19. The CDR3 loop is CASHLSADTQYF. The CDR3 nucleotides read TGTGCCAGCCATCTGTCGGCAGATACGCAGTATTTT.